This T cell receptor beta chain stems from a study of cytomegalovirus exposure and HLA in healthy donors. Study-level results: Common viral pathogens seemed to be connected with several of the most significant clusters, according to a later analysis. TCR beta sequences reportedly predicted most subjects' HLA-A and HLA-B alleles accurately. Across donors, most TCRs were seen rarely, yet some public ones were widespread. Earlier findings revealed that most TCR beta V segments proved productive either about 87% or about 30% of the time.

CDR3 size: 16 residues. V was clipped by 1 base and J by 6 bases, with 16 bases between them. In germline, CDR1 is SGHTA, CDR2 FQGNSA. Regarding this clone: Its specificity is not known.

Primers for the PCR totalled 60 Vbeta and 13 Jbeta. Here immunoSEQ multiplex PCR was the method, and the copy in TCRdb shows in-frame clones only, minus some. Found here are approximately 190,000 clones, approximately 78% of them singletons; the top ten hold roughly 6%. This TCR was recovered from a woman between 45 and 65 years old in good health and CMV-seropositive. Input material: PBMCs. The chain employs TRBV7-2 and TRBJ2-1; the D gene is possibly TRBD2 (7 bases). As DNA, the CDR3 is TGTGCCAGCAGCTTAGGTAGCGGGCAGGGGATCAATGAGCAGTTCTTC. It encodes CASSLGSGQGINEQFF.